The entry that follows covers one T cell receptor (beta chain) sequence. Its antigen is not known. These data originate in a study of T cells in Graves' hyperthyroidism and ophthalmopathy. Findings and limits, study-wide: Stable hyperthyroidism was told apart from ophthalmopathy by a model built on 13 V-J features.

Using RNA transcripts as the source, TCR beta CDR3 regions were amplified. TCR CDR3 regions were first amplified by RT-PCR with HTBI primers. Using its own MiXCR run on the multiplex PCR reads, TCRdb lists one record per CDR3 protein. The table records under 300,000 distinct CDR3 sequences, less than 15% of them present only once. The CDR3 is made up of 13 amino acids. Per germline, CDR1 SGHTS and CDR2 YDEGEE. Deletions cut 0 bases from V and 9 bases from J, with 13 bases between. The genes are TRBV5-8 and TRBJ2-7, with D hard to call. The sequencing sample was made of blood. The clonotype comes from a woman aged 40-49 years with Graves' hyperthyroidism that later progressed to Graves' ophthalmopathy. CDR3 nucleotides: TGTGCCAGCAGCTTGGGGAGCAGCTTTGGGCAGTACTTC. As protein: CASSLGSSFGQYF.